Included here is one TCR beta chain sequence, with context. Antigen: not known. Clones were read by immunoSEQ multiplex PCR, and TCRdb kept only the in-frame ones, dropping some. The sample includes over 2,000,000 clones, roughly 95% of them seen just once. Naivety among CD8 cells was defined by CD45RO negativity and positive CCR7 selection, thereby excluding terminally differentiated effector memory CD45RA+ cells. Donors had no recently reported acute infections or vaccinations and were HIV-negative. Each donor was a Caucasian adult residing in Nashville, Tennessee. The V end lost 0 bases, the J end lost 8 bases, and 11 bases lay between the germline ends. CDR1 is MNHNY, CDR2 SVGAGI, per germline (reference sequence). The length of the CDR3 is 14 residues. This record belongs to a study of shared clonotypes between healthy human individuals. Study-wide points: Sequencing depth was predicted to influence how clonotypes are shared among donors.

The rearrangement joins TRBV6-6 to TRBJ1-3; unclear D gene. The material sequenced was naive CD8+ T cells from PBMCs. The sequence was collected from a man younger than 35 in good health. Some clones in this sample may be carry-over from other donors' samples. This CDR3 is CASSYSSEGDTIYF. In DNA form, the CDR3 reads TGTGCCAGCAGTTACTCTAGTGAGGGCGACACCATATATTTT.